This is a list of T cell receptor beta chains from one sample in a study of blood T cell repertoires in COVID-19. TCRdb's copy holds only in-frame clones and misses some; the assay was immunoSEQ multiplex PCR. The table shows 360,000 or so clones, with nearly 90% occurring only once. Material for sequencing was peripheral blood. All receptors come from a young man with active or convalescent COVID-19. The CDR3 runs from the conserved cysteine through the conserved F or W. D genes are given only for firm matches. Some rows have no size entry. The others give once, few or many, or a class for an expanded clone.

D gene | CDR3 length | J gene | clone size | V gene | CDR3 DNA | CDR3 protein
- | 14 | TRBJ2-5 | - | TRBV18 | TGTGCCAGCTCACCACCGGGACAATTCGAGACCCAGTACTTC | CASSPPGQFETQYF
- | 14 | TRBJ2-3 | - | TRBV13 | TGTGCCAGCAGCCTCGAGGACTTCACAGATACGCAGTATTTT | CASSLEDFTDTQYF
TRBD2 | 15 | TRBJ2-7 | few | TRBV7-8 | TGTGCCAGCAGCTCCAGCGGGGGGGGATCCTACGAGCAGTACTTC | CASSSSGGGSYEQYF
- | 14 | TRBJ2-1 | - | TRBV6-2/TRBV6-3 | TGTGCCAGCAGTAAACAGAGCTCCTACAATGAGCAGTTCTTC | CASSKQSSYNEQFF
- | 14 | TRBJ1-1 | - | TRBV19 | TGTGCCAGTAGTATTAGGGGCACCGAGACGGAAGCTTTCTTT | CASSIRGTETEAFF
- | 14 | TRBJ2-7 | - | TRBV27 | TGTGCCAGCAGCCCCGGACTTGGGATCTACGAGCAGTACTTC | CASSPGLGIYEQYF
TRBD2 | 15 | TRBJ2-7 | once | TRBV28 | TGTGCCAGCAGTCCCGGGACTAAAAGCTCCTACGAGCAGTACTTC | CASSPGTKSSYEQYF
TRBD1 | 14 | TRBJ1-2 | - | TRBV4-3 | TGCGCCAGCAGCCATCAAACAGGGGTTGGTGGCTACACCTTC | CASSHQTGVGGYTF
- | 16 | TRBJ2-3 | - | TRBV4-3 | TGCGCCAGCAGCCACGGTGAGGGAGGCGGCACAGATACGCAGTATTTT | CASSHGEGGGTDTQYF
TRBD1 | 14 | TRBJ1-5 | - | TRBV9 | TGTGCCAGCAGCGCGGGACAGGGCAATCAGCCCCAGCATTTT | CASSAGQGNQPQHF
TRBD1 | 14 | TRBJ1-4 | once | TRBV6-5 | TGTGCCAGCCATCAGACAGGGACTAATGAAAAACTGTTTTTT | CASHQTGTNEKLFF
TRBD1 | 15 | TRBJ2-6 | - | TRBV28 | TGTGCCAGCAGCCAGGGGGCTGAAGGGGCCAACGTGCTGACTTTC | CASSQGAEGANVLTF
TRBD2 | 16 | TRBJ2-5 | - | TRBV19 | TGTGCCAGTAGTCACCCGGGACTAGCGGGAGGAAAGACCCAGTACTTC | CASSHPGLAGGKTQYF
- | 13 | TRBJ2-1 | few | TRBV30 | TGTGCCTGGAGTCCAGGGCTGCGCAATGAGCAGTTCTTC | CAWSPGLRNEQFF
- | 13 | TRBJ1-5 | once | TRBV7-3 | TGTGCCAGCAGCTTAACCGGGGATCAGCCCCAGCATTTT | CASSLTGDQPQHF
- | 13 | TRBJ2-7 | - | TRBV24-1 | TGTGCAACCGCGACAGGAGATTCCTACGAGCAGTACTTC | CATATGDSYEQYF
- | 15 | TRBJ2-6 | - | TRBV7-2 | TGTGCCAGCAGCTTGGGGAGCTCTGGGGCCAACGTCCTGACTTTC | CASSLGSSGANVLTF
- | 11 | TRBJ2-7 | - | TRBV20-1 | TGCAGTGCTGGGGGCGCCTACGAGCAGTACTTC | CSAGGAYEQYF
TRBD1 | 13 | TRBJ1-2 | - | TRBV6-6 | TGTGCCAGCAGGACAGGGGGCAGCTATGGCTACACCTTC | CASRTGGSYGYTF
- | 13 | TRBJ2-1 | - | TRBV2 | TGTGCCAGCAGTCCGGCCTCCGGCGGTGAGCAGTTCTTC | CASSPASGGEQFF
TRBD2 | 13 | TRBJ2-5 | once | TRBV29-1 | TGCAGCGTTTCGCGGGGGGCGGAGGAGACCCAGTACTTC | CSVSRGAEETQYF
- | 14 | TRBJ1-1 | - | TRBV28 | TGTGCCAGCAGTTTATCCAGGGCGACCACTGAAGCTTTCTTT | CASSLSRATTEAFF
- | 16 | TRBJ1-2 | - | TRBV4-2 | TGTGCCAGCAGCCAAGACTTTCAAGGAGGCGGCTATGGCTACACCTTC | CASSQDFQGGGYGYTF
- | 14 | TRBJ2-3 | - | TRBV7-9 | TGTGCCAGCAGCTTTTCAGTTAGCACAGATACGCAGTATTTT | CASSFSVSTDTQYF
TRBD2 | 15 | TRBJ2-3 | - | TRBV24-1 | TGTGCCACCAGTGATTTGGTCGGGGGGGTTGATACGCAGTATTTT | CATSDLVGGVDTQYF
- | 16 | TRBJ1-3 | - | TRBV9 | TGTGCCAGCAGCGTAGGCGAGCCGGCCGCTGGGCACACCATATATTTT | CASSVGEPAAGHTIYF